This TCR beta chain derives from a study of cytomegalovirus exposure and HLA in healthy donors (dated by TCRdb to 2016 to 2017). Study-wide context: According to an earlier analysis of 450 to 650 of the donors, roughly 180 million T cells yielded 90 million to 130 million unique TCR beta sequences and roughly 280 Gb of sequence data. An early release covering 550 to 650 HLA-typed donors comprised about 300 gigabases of sequencing data and 65 million to 100 million unique TCR sequences. The genetic ancestry cluster associated with self-reported Caucasian donors included roughly 84% of the 398 genotyped donors. The study was designed to test whether signatures of past pathogen exposure could be identified by cataloging public T cell receptors. The T cell repertoires of several hundred subjects were profiled by immunosequencing and related to cytomegalovirus serostatus. A separate validation cohort of approximately 130 different subjects was used in addition to the roughly 640-subject first cohort. High-throughput TCR immunosequencing, statistical association of individual TCRs with disease status, and machine learning were combined to predict cytomegalovirus infection status. A later analysis re-analyzed previously published TCR beta repertoires from 666 donors and added high-resolution HLA genotyping to study TCR occurrence patterns. The later analysis used no new phenotypic data to find candidate immune exposures, relying instead on TCR beta sequences and their occurrence across donors. An earlier analysis of more than 450 of the donors used high-throughput TCR beta sequencing to judge whether each TCR beta V gene segment behaved as functional or pseudogenic. Donor age, sex, ethnicity and CMV serostatus were compiled alongside the repertoire data. A later genetic analysis took genome-wide SNP genotypes for about 55% of the 666 donors and used that subset as a discovery cohort. Every discovery cohort repertoire had been produced on one sequencing platform. HLA typing covered class I and class II loci at four-digit resolution. Typing coverage differed by locus: A, B, C, DRB1 and DQB1 were typed in roughly 620-630 donors, DQA1 in about 550, DPA1 in 600 to 610, and DPB1 in approximately 450. Four or five DR-DQ haplotypes were handled as single units for association and clustering, since linkage in the cohort was strong. Across 398 genotyped donors of the cohort, an average of about 240,000 unique TCR beta nucleotide sequences per donor were sequenced, and roughly 18% of those sequences were non-productive. What the study reported, not specific to this receptor: The classifier was reported to diagnose cytomegalovirus status with high specificity and sensitivity in both the original and validation cohorts. In a later analysis, HLA-associated TCR beta chains were found to be more clonally expanded and to have lower generation probabilities than equally common non-associated chains. When HLA alleles, especially DR and DQ, strongly co-occurred, attributing TCR associations to individual alleles was difficult. According to a later analysis, parvovirus B19, influenza, CMV and Epstein-Barr virus appeared linked to several top co-occurrence clusters. Most TCR sequences were observed very rarely across donors, whereas some public TCRs were present in many individuals. Roughly uniform sequencing depth across donors was assumed in presence/absence analyses, although this assumption may not hold. In an earlier analysis of about 550 of the donors, most TCR beta V segments were observed in productive rearrangements about 90% or about 30% of the time, broadly matching IMGT annotations. At a false discovery rate of 0.05, a later analysis linked roughly 17,000 TCR beta sequences to specific HLA alleles. A later analysis found that most CMV-associated TCR beta chains appeared HLA-restricted, with HLA associations seemingly driven largely by CMV exposure. The earlier analysis of approximately 540 of the donors excluded seventeen rarely observed V segments, including chromosome 9 orphons, because counts were too low. Immune exposure information for the cohort was limited to CMV serostatus. A later analysis found that TCR association rates varied across HLA loci, with DRB1 alleles showing the most associated TCRs and HLA-C alleles the fewest. Compared with the 666-donor mean, donors in an Asian-associated ancestry cluster had fewer N-insertions in productive TCRs, according to a later genetic analysis. In vitro tests confirmed that a few of the cytomegalovirus-associated TCR beta chains recognize cytomegalovirus antigens. The study gave a list of some 150 TCR beta chains associated with cytomegalovirus. Only TCR beta chains were sequenced in this cohort, and the absence of alpha or paired-chain data limited detectable features. The authors suggested that the approach could potentially be extended to other disease states and immunological phenotypes. HLA typing was unavailable for some donors at each locus, so association tests used only the typed subset. A later genetic analysis associated a missense DCLRE1C variant with V-gene and J-gene trimming of TCR beta chains, and an independent cohort replicated the association. Because the 87-base-pair reads could not distinguish some IMGT-functional V segments, including TRBV6-2 and TRBV6-3, those segments were excluded. A further reported finding was that TCR beta sequences accurately predicted the HLA-A and HLA-B alleles for most subjects in the first cohort. A cluster of highly shared sequence variants was judged likely to be a technical artifact of the sequencing pipeline. Linkage disequilibrium might explain the correlated functional status among segregating V segments, but an unknown experimental factor could not be ruled out.

In total, fewer than 750 healthy bone marrow donors made up the cohort. All cohort members were sampled while nominally healthy, although unrecorded immune exposures were likely present. The donor was CMV seropositive and belonged to the group of around 300 seropositive cohort members. A peripheral blood sample was collected from each donor, and TCR beta sequencing was performed on peripheral blood mononuclear cells. The Qiagen DNeasy Blood Extraction Kit was used to extract genomic DNA from the blood cell samples. In regard to this clone: It has no known antigen specificity. There are no base qualities to consult, and no much larger clone falls within one base.

The library was built by means of the immunoSEQ multiplex PCR assay. For the multiplex PCR, a mixture combining 60 forward primers for TCR Vbeta segments and 13 reverse primers for TCR Jbeta segments was used. Amplification of the CDR3 region of rearranged TCR beta genes was performed with a multiplex PCR assay on genomic DNA. Amplified TCR beta libraries were sequenced as 87-base-pair reads on the Illumina HiSeq System. The authors' pipeline ran thus. A later analysis tallied roughly 78 million unique TCR beta chains across the approximately 670 repertoires, and around 12 million of those chains were shared by two or more donors. To remove PCR and sequencing errors, raw reads were error-corrected and collapsed into unique sequences using a nearest-neighbor algorithm that merged closely related sequences. V, D and J gene segments were assigned by aligning CDR3 sequences to IMGT reference sequences. For a sequence to be retained, a match of at least six nucleotides was required to both a V gene segment and a J gene segment. Rearrangements were called productive when the CDR3 lacked stop codons and stayed in frame with V and J; all others were non-productive. Following IMGT convention, CDR3 was defined as the stretch from the second conserved V-encoded cysteine to the conserved J-encoded phenylalanine. In an earlier analysis of 587 of the donors, sequences lacking an unambiguous match to a single V gene segment were excluded. An earlier analysis of several hundred of the donors called V segments functional above 56.7% productive rearrangements and segregating when the between-donor standard deviation exceeded 5%. A statistical classification framework was built for diagnosing cytomegalovirus status from the catalog of TCR beta chain sequences. In a later analysis, V and J genes were assigned by comparing TCR nucleotide sequences against IMGT/GENE-DB human TR gene sequences. In a later analysis, CDR3 sequences and most-parsimonious VDJ recombination scenarios were assigned using the TCRdist pipeline. A later analysis defined each TCR beta chain by its CDR3 amino acid sequence plus V-gene family, and excluded reads lacking a unique V-gene family. In a later analysis, some 600 highly shared, low-generation-probability nucleotide sequences were removed to address suspected cross-contamination and a sequencing artifact. For each public chain, a later analysis derived a clonal expansion index from normalized ranks of inferred template counts within each repertoire. Generation probabilities in a later analysis came from a VDJ recombination model fitted to out-of-frame rearrangements, and those results were checked against IGoR. In a later analysis, hypergeometric tests were used to score TCR-TCR, TCR-HLA and TCR-CMV co-occurrence, with a repertoire-size bias correction applied to TCR pairs. To estimate false discovery rates, a later analysis permuted the HLA or CMV assignments 20 times. In a later analysis, co-occurring TCRs were grouped using DBSCAN, with TCRdist sequence similarity added in when clustering inside HLA-allele-positive subsets. Repertoires with fewer than 30,000 or more than 120,000 public chains, plus five repertoires with anomalous nucleotide sharing, were excluded from co-occurrence clustering. TCRdb took over this immuneACCESS table, retaining in-frame rearrangements with V and J assigned. Such tables are incomplete; in checked studies, under half of the missing clones stem from an unresolved V gene, and the remainder is unexplained. D and trimming come from the DNA, and the V and J calls and clone size come from that table. Present in this sample are more than 75,000 clones, around 79% of which were seen just once. Together, the top ten hold 14% to 15% of the sample.

Its CDR3 holds 11 amino acids, cysteine through phenylalanine. Just CDR3 DNA is preserved here, 33 bases in frame from base 1. V sheds 2 bases and J sheds 13 bases, leaving 11 bases between their ends. CDR1 GTSNPN and CDR2 SVGIG are derived from the germline V gene (reference sequence). Here the chain combines TRBV30 and TRBJ1-4, with no D gene named confidently. The clonotype comes from a woman in her forties in good health and CMV-seropositive. Sequencing used PBMCs. The CDR3 amino acid sequence is: CAWSSGYRLFF. In nucleotide form, the sequence is TGTGCCTGGAGTAGTGGGTACAGACTGTTTTTT.